The entry below gives a single TCR beta chain sequence along with its context. This sample is part of a study of control samples from healthy donors and cancer patients. Trimming took off 6 bases at V and 2 bases at J, with 16 bases between the two ends. The germline gives CDR1 MNHEY, CDR2 SVGAGI. The CDR3 loop spans 15 amino acids. TCRdb keeps only in-frame clones here, not all; method: immunoSEQ multiplex PCR. The profile shows roughly 200,000 clones, 85% to 95% of them singletons. Source material: blood. The chain is built from TRBV6-5 and TRBJ1-2; TRBD1 might be the D (6 bases). The origin of this receptor is a man aged 50 to 59 in good health. The CDR3 DNA reads as TGTGCCAGCAGCGCCCTTTGGGGGCAGAACTATGGCTACACCTTC. It yields the protein CASSALWGQNYGYTF.